The 7 T cell receptor beta chains below all came from one sample that was sequenced in a study of radiotherapy plus CTLA-4 blockade in lung cancer. Using immunoSEQ multiplex PCR, the repertoire was profiled, and TCRdb retains in-frame clones only, with some absent. The sample has fewer than 100,000 clones; over 70% are singletons. The material sequenced was peripheral blood, taken from a patient treated with radiotherapy plus ipilimumab. The receptors here all came from a human donor with non-small cell lung cancer whose response to radiotherapy plus ipilimumab could not be evaluated. Some clones in this sample may be carry-over from other donors' samples.

This chain links TRBV29-1 with TRBJ2-5, with D tentatively TRBD2 (6 bases). The J call could be wrong; TRBJ2-7 is a better fit for the DNA end. CDR3 size: 14 residues. Germline V CDR1 and CDR2: SQVTM, ANQGSEA. The CDR3 is CSGGGSSFIYEQYF. For the CDR3, the DNA is TGCAGCGGTGGGGGGAGTTCGTTTATCTACGAGCAGTACTTC.

The chain has TRBV6-1 and TRBJ2-1; weak D call: TRBD2 (7 bases). Germline values: CDR1 MNHNS, CDR2 SASEGT. Between the trimmed V and J ends, which lost 5 bases and 3 bases, there was a span of 11 bases. The CDR3 runs to 14 residues. Written as DNA, the CDR3 is TGTGCCAGCAGTCGGGGGGCGAACTACAATGAGCAGTTCTTC. Translating it yields CASSRGANYNEQFF.

V gene TRBV30 combines with J gene TRBJ1-5; no reliable D call. V was pared by 0 bases and J by 3 bases, with 9 bases between. The CDR3 sequence is 14 residues long. Germline CDR1 GTSNPN, CDR2 SVGIG (reference sequence). CDR3 coding DNA: TGTGCCTGGAGTGTCAGTAGCATCAATCAGCCCCAGCATTTT. Translated: CAWSVSSINQPQHF.

The CDR3 is CASSAGTRPGGTDTQYF. In DNA, the CDR3 is TGCGCCAGCAGCGCAGGGACTAGGCCCGGGGGAACAGATACGCAGTATTTT. The chain carries TRBV5-1 and TRBJ2-3; 8 nucleotides line up with TRBD2. This CDR3 contains 17 residues. V dropped 4 bases and J dropped 3; count of bases not matched to a gene: 13. CDR1 and CDR2 (germline): SGHRS, YFSETQ.

The rearrangement uses TRBV28 and TRBJ2-7, with 10 bases aligning to TRBD1. The germline CDR1 and CDR2 sequences are MDHEN and SYDVKM. J lost 6 bases, V lost 1 base, and 6 bases had no gene match. CDR3 length equals 15 residues. The CDR3 coding sequence is TGTGCCAGCAGTTTATCGACAGGGGGCGCGCCCGAGCAGTACTTC. Encoded protein: CASSLSTGGAPEQYF.

The V gene is TRBV13, the J gene TRBJ2-1; the D gene is possibly TRBD1 (6 bases). The CDR3 consists of 15 residues. The germline gives CDR1 PRHDT, CDR2 FYEKMQ (reference sequence). V shed 5 bases and J shed 4 bases, with 15 bases lying between them. The CDR3 loop reads CASSRPGQPYNEQFF. DNA for the CDR3: TGTGCCAGCAGCCGGCCGGGACAACCTTACAATGAGCAGTTCTTC.

The chain links TRBV27 to TRBJ1-1; D is perhaps TRBD1 (5 bases). Germline V gene lookup returns CDR1 MNHEY and CDR2 SMNVEV (reference sequence). The CDR3 consists of 13 residues. The V and J ends lost 3 bases and 6 bases respectively, with 11 bases between them. The CDR3 coding sequence is TGTGCCAGCAGTTTCCAGGACACATCTGAAGCTTTCTTT. This gives the protein CASSFQDTSEAFF.